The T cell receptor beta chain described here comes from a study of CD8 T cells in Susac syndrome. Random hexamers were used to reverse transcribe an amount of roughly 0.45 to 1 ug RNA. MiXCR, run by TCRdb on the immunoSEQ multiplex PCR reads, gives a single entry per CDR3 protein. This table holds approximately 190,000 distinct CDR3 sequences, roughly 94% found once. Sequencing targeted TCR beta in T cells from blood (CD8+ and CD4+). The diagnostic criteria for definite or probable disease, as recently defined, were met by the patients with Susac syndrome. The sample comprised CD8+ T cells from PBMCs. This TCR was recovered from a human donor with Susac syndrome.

CDR3 DNA: TGTGCCAGCAGCTCAATTTCGGACATCGAAAAAAGAAGCTATGGCTACACCTTC. Its translation is CASSSISDIEKRSYGYTF. This chain joins TRBV11-2 and TRBJ1-2; D possibly corresponds to TRBD1 (5 bases). The CDR3 covers 18 residues. CDR1 is SGHAT, CDR2 FQNNGV, per germline. The V end lost 4 bases, the J end lost 4 bases, and 25 bases lay between the germline ends.